The table lists the clone carrying this T cell receptor (beta chain) with many counts. RNA served as the template for amplifying TCR beta CDR3 regions. The first-round RT-PCR employed HTBI primers together with the Qiagen OneStep RT-PCR kit. A multiplex PCR was then performed as the second round. MiXCR, applied by TCRdb to the multiplex PCR reads, yields one record per CDR3 protein. The sample consists of 650,000 to 800,000 distinct CDR3 sequences, about two fifths of them appearing once. These data belong to a study of Graves' ophthalmopathy and Graves' hyperthyroidism. Germline V gene data show CDR1 as SGDLS and CDR2 as YYNGEE. V lost 0 bases and J lost 3; bases outside the gene matches: 4. The CDR3 totals 15 residues.

This TCR derives from an adult man with Graves' ophthalmopathy. What was sequenced was peripheral blood. The chain joins TRBV9 to TRBJ2-5, with TRBD2 identical over 8 bases. CDR3 coding DNA: TGTGCCAGCAGCGTAGTGGGGACTAGGGAAGAGACCCAGTACTTC. It yields the protein CASSVVGTREETQYF.